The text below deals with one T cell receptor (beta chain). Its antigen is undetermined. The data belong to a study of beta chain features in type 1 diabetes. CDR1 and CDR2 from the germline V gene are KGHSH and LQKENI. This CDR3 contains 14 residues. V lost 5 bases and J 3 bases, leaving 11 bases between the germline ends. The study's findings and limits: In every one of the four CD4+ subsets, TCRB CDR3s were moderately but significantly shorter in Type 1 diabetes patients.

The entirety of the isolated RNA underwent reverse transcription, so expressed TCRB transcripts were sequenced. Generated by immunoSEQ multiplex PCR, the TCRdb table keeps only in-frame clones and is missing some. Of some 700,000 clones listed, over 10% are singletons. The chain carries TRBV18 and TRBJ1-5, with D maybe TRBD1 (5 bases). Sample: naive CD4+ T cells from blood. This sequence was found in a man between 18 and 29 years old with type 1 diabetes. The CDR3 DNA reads TGTGCCAGCTCAACTGACGGGGCCAATCAGCCCCAGCATTTT. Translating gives CASSTDGANQPQHF.